One and the same sample provided the 32 T cell receptor beta chains below, sequenced in a study of T cell responses to AZD1222 COVID-19 vaccine. Libraries were prepared by immunoSEQ multiplex PCR; TCRdb keeps only in-frame clonotypes and omits some of them. Of about 100,000 clones in the sample, around nine tenths were seen once. Sequences were derived from peripheral blood, sampled on day 0 of AZD1222 vaccination. Receptor source: an adult in good health.

The chain joins TRBV14 to TRBJ1-4, with unresolved D. The CDR3 is 14 amino acids. The germline V and J ends were trimmed by 0 bases and 3 bases, with 5 bases remaining between them. CDR1 is SGHDN and CDR2 is FVKESK in the germline V gene. DNA of the CDR3: TGTGCCAGCAGCCAAGATTTGGCTAATGAAAAACTGTTTTTT. Translating it yields CASSQDLANEKLFF.

This chain joins TRBV7-2 and TRBJ2-7; 7 bases align to TRBD1. CDR1 and CDR2 from the germline V gene are SGHTA and FQGNSA. The ends lost 4 bases at V and 5 bases at J; junction bases unmatched: 11. The CDR3 consists of 15 residues. CDR3 DNA: TGTGCCAGCAGCTCCAGACAGGGCTTATCGGACGAGCAGTACTTC. Residues: CASSSRQGLSDEQYF. Supplemented by reference TRBV7-2 and TRBJ2-7, the full variable domain reads GAGVSQSPSNKVTEKGKDVELRCDPISGHTALYWYRQSLGQGLEFLIYFQGNSAPDKSGLPSDRFSAERTGGSVSTLTIQRTQQEDSAVYLCASSSRQGLSDEQYFGPGTRLTVT.

This rearrangement joins TRBV11-2 to TRBJ2-1; the D is unclear. Germline assignment: CDR1 SGHAT and CDR2 FQNNGV. The CDR3 is 14 amino acids. Trimming took 1 base from V and 7 from J, leaving 11 bases between them. DNA of the CDR3: TGTGCCAGCAGCTTAGGGGGTAGTGGTAATGAGCAGTTCTTC. It encodes CASSLGGSGNEQFF.

V usage is TRBV5-6 and J usage is TRBJ1-4; 9 bases are shared with TRBD1. Germline V CDR1 and CDR2: SGHDT, YYEEEE. V dropped 2 bases and J dropped 7; count of bases not matched to a gene: 3. This CDR3 is built from 14 residues. The CDR3 DNA is TGTGCCAGCAGCTTTAGACAGGGGGGTGAAAAACTGTTTTTT. Translation: CASSFRQGGEKLFF.

CDR3 amino acids: CASSFLSHEQYF. As DNA, the CDR3 is TGTGCCAGCAGCTTCCTGAGCCACGAGCAGTACTTC. This sequence joins TRBV7-9 and TRBJ2-7; D gene ambiguous. This CDR3 comprises 12 residues. Trimming took off 3 bases at V and 5 bases at J, with 8 bases between the two ends. CDR1 is SEHNR, CDR2 FQNEAQ, per germline (reference sequence).

The CDR3 loop is CASSLGGPRETQYF. In nucleotides, the CDR3 is TGTGCCAGCAGCTTAGGGGGGCCGCGAGAGACCCAGTACTTC. This chain connects TRBV7-9 to TRBJ2-5, with D tentatively TRBD1 (6 bases). The ends were cut back, 1 base at V and 4 bases at J, with 10 bases in the middle. The germline V gene encodes CDR1 SEHNR and CDR2 FQNEAQ (reference sequence). The CDR3 sequence is 14 residues long.

The CDR3 region is CASSSPILQGANEQFF. In nucleotides, the CDR3 is TGTGCCAGCAGCTCACCCATCTTGCAGGGGGCAAATGAGCAGTTCTTC. This chain links TRBV5-5 with TRBJ2-1; 8 nucleotides align to TRBD1. Germline CDR1 reads SGHKS; CDR2 reads YYEKEE (reference sequence). Losses at the gene ends were 3 bases for V and 7 bases for J; bases not matched to a gene: 12. This CDR3 has 16 amino acids.

This chain uses TRBV11-1 with TRBJ2-3; 9 nucleotides agree with TRBD2. This CDR3 spans 15 amino acids. With 4 bases clipped from V and 3 bases from J, the junction kept 5 bases outside the gene matches. Germline V gene data show CDR1 as SGHAT and CDR2 as FQDESV (reference sequence). The CDR3 DNA is TGTGCCAGCAGCTCCGGCGGGGGGGCAACAGATACGCAGTATTTT. Amino acids: CASSSGGGATDTQYF.

The CDR3 sequence is CATNQGGTETQYF. The CDR3 nucleotides are TGTGCCACTAATCAGGGGGGCACGGAGACCCAGTACTTC. V usage is TRBV28 and J usage is TRBJ2-5, with D possibly being TRBD1 (7 bases). The germline CDR1 and CDR2 sequences are MDHEN and SYDVKM. The CDR3 is 13 residues long. V gave up 10 bases and J gave up 5 bases, with 17 bases separating them. The full variable domain, completed using reference TRBV28 and TRBJ2-5, is DVKVTQSSRYLVKRTGEKVFLECVQDMDHENMFWYRQDPGLGLRLIYFSYDVKMKEKGDIPEGYSVSREKKERFSLILESASTNQTSMYLCATNQGGTETQYFGPGTRLLVL.

This clone came up once. The V and J genes are TRBV11-2 and TRBJ2-7; D gene uncertain. The CDR3 has 11 residues. Germline V CDR1 and CDR2: SGHAT, FQNNGV. V lost 7 bases and J 7 bases, leaving 11 bases between the germline ends. The CDR3 loop reads CASILRSEQYF. CDR3 coding DNA: TGTGCCAGCATCCTGAGAAGTGAGCAGTACTTC. The full variable domain, with the rest looked up from reference TRBV11-2 and TRBJ2-7, is EAGVAQSPRYKIIEKRQSVAFWCNPISGHATLYWYQQILGQGPKLLIQFQNNGVVDDSQLPKDRFSAERLKGVDSTLKIQPAKLEDSAVYLCASILRSEQYFGPGTRLTVT.

V gene TRBV10-3 combines with J gene TRBJ1-2, with a tentative D call TRBD1 (6 bases). Germline CDR1 ENHRY, CDR2 SYGVKD. This CDR3 has 15 residues. V was shortened by 4 bases and J by 2 bases, with 14 bases between the two germline ends. DNA for the CDR3: TGTGCCATCAGTGTGAGAGGGGGGGAAAACTATGGCTACACCTTC. It specifies CAISVRGGENYGYTF.

This clone occurred once. The gene calls are TRBV5-1 and TRBJ1-5; D might be TRBD1 (5 bases). There are 14 residues in the CDR3. Germline CDR1 and CDR2: SGHRS and YFSETQ. The ends were cut back, 2 bases at V and 3 bases at J, with 9 bases in the middle. The chain's CDR3 is CASSFGGVNQPQHF. The CDR3 nucleotides are TGCGCCAGCAGCTTCGGAGGGGTCAATCAGCCCCAGCATTTT.

The chain employs TRBV15 and TRBJ2-5, with TRBD2 identical over 12 bases. Unmatched junction bases numbered 8, after V lost 5 bases and J lost 1 base. The CDR3 extends over 17 amino acids. Germline V CDR1 and CDR2: LNHNV, YYDKDF (reference sequence). CDR3 bases: TGTGCCACCAGCCCTAGGGGACTAGCGGGTCCCCAAGAGACCCAGTACTTC. Amino acids: CATSPRGLAGPQETQYF.

The chain couples TRBV18 to TRBJ1-6; 10 nucleotides agree with TRBD1. Germline CDR1 is KGHSH and CDR2 is LQKENI. The CDR3 runs to 15 residues. V lost 3 bases, J lost 11 bases, and 7 bases stayed unmatched. DNA of the CDR3: TGTGCCAGCTCACCCGTCCGGGACAGGGGCACACCCCTCCACTTT. As protein: CASSPVRDRGTPLHF. The full variable domain, with the rest looked up from reference TRBV18 and TRBJ1-6, is NAGVMQNPRHLVRRRGQEARLRCSPMKGHSHVYWYRQLPEEGLKFMVYLQKENIIDESGMPKERFSAEFPKEGPSILRIQQVVRGDSAAYFCASSPVRDRGTPLHFGNGTRLTVT.

The rearrangement links TRBV5-4 to TRBJ2-3; 11 bases align to TRBD2. Germline assignment: CDR1 SGHNT and CDR2 YYREEE (reference sequence). The CDR3 has 17 amino acids. Trimming at V came to 4 bases and at J to 6 bases, leaving 13 bases not matched to a gene. The CDR3 here is CASSPPLAGGGGDTQYF. As DNA, the CDR3 is TGTGCCAGCAGCCCACCCCTAGCGGGGGGCGGGGGGGATACGCAGTATTTT.

This chain connects TRBV11-2 to TRBJ2-1; D unresolved. Trimming cost V 2 bases and J 0 bases, with 17 bases left between them. Germline V gene lookup returns CDR1 SGHAT and CDR2 FQNNGV. This CDR3 is 18 amino acids long. CDR3 sequence: CASSLYSSDTSSYNEQFF. CDR3 nucleotides: TGTGCCAGCAGCTTATATAGCTCTGACACGAGCTCCTACAATGAGCAGTTCTTC.

This clone has only one observation. The chain recombines TRBV18 with TRBJ1-1; D may be TRBD1 (5 bases). Trimming removed 5 bases at V and 3 bases at J, with 13 bases between. The CDR3 runs 14 residues. Germline V gene data show CDR1 as KGHSH and CDR2 as LQKENI. The CDR3 protein is CASSSGGTHTEAFF. In DNA form, the CDR3 reads TGTGCCAGCTCATCAGGTGGGACCCACACTGAAGCTTTCTTT.

The chain couples TRBV3-1 (or the pseudogene TRBV3-2) to TRBJ2-7; 8 bases map to TRBD1. V was pared by 1 base and J by 3 bases, with 8 bases of the junction left unmatched. Germline V CDR1 and CDR2: LGHDT, YNNKEL (reference sequence). The CDR3 is 16 residues long. The CDR3 nucleotides read TGTGCCAGCAGCCAAGGGGGCAGGGGGCCGATCTACGAGCAGTACTTC. This codes for CASSQGGRGPIYEQYF.

The chain recombines TRBV6-5 with TRBJ2-1; 12 nucleotides agree with TRBD1. V shed 7 bases, J shed 10 bases, and the junction held 11 bases outside the gene matches. The CDR3 is 15 amino acids. CDR1 is MNHEY and CDR2 is SVGAGI in the germline V gene. DNA for the CDR3: TGTGCCAGCACCTTGGCGGGACAGGGGGCAGGGGAGCAGTTCTTC. Protein: CASTLAGQGAGEQFF.

This chain connects TRBV7-8 to TRBJ2-7, with 8 bases identical to TRBD1. The V gene's germline CDR1 is SGHVS and CDR2 FQNEAQ. CDR3 length equals 14 residues. Trimming at V came to 5 bases and at J to 0 bases, leaving 3 bases not matched to a gene. The CDR3: CASSRTGSSYEQYF. CDR3 in DNA: TGTGCCAGCAGCCGGACAGGGAGCTCCTACGAGCAGTACTTC.

This chain uses TRBV4-2 with TRBJ1-1; D is ambiguous. Trimming removed 0 bases from V and 10 bases from J, with 12 bases in between. CDR1 and CDR2 from the germline V gene are LGHNA and YNFKEQ. The CDR3 length is 13 residues. The CDR3 coding sequence is TGTGCCAGCAGCCAAGATCAGACCGCCGGAGCTTTCTTT. This codes for CASSQDQTAGAFF.

The CDR3 DNA sequence: TGTGCCAGCAGCCTAAAGAGCCTTGGGGGGTACTATGGCTACACCTTC. This sequence encodes CASSLKSLGGYYGYTF. This rearrangement joins TRBV3-1 (or the pseudogene TRBV3-2) to TRBJ1-2, with a weak D call TRBD1 (5 bases). Trimming left V 4 bases short and J 3 bases short, with 18 bases between. The length of the CDR3 is 16 residues. The germline V gene encodes CDR1 LGHDT and CDR2 YNNKEL (reference sequence).

Only a few counts were recorded for this clone. The rearrangement joins TRBV29-1 to TRBJ2-7; D could derive from TRBD1 or TRBD2 (6 bases each). The CDR3 runs to 12 residues. Germline V lookup: CDR1 SQVTM, CDR2 ANQGSEA. Trimming shortened V by 3 bases and J by 10 bases, and 16 bases separated the two germline ends. CDR3 DNA sequence: TGCAGCGTTGACGGGGGCCTGGGGGGACAGTACTTC. Its translation: CSVDGGLGGQYF.

The V gene is TRBV6-1, the J gene TRBJ1-2, with a possible D match to TRBD1 (5 bases). CDR1 is MNHNS and CDR2 is SASEGT in the germline V gene. V dropped 0 bases and J dropped 5 bases, with 10 bases sitting between them. There are 14 residues in the CDR3. The CDR3 nucleotides are TGTGCCAGCAGTGAAGCGGTGACAGCATATGGCTACACCTTC. Translated, it gives CASSEAVTAYGYTF.

This rearrangement joins TRBV30 to TRBJ1-2; no clear D. V was trimmed by 5 bases and J by 8 bases, leaving 21 bases between them. The CDR3 totals 14 residues. The germline gives CDR1 GTSNPN, CDR2 SVGIG (reference sequence). The CDR3 protein is CAWGVVEADWGYTF. CDR3 DNA sequence: TGTGCCTGGGGGGTGGTGGAGGCGGATTGGGGCTACACCTTC.

CDR3: CASSLYTPNTEAFF. The CDR3 region has the DNA TGTGCCAGCAGCTTGTACACCCCGAACACTGAAGCTTTCTTT. The rearrangement links TRBV5-6 to TRBJ1-1; D gene ambiguous. Trimming took off 1 base at V and 1 base at J, with 8 bases between the two ends. Germline-derived CDR1 and CDR2 are SGHDT and YYEEEE. This CDR3 spans 14 amino acids.

V gene TRBV18 combines with J gene TRBJ1-6; possibly TRBD1 for D (6 bases). The V end was cut by 2 bases, the J end by 5 bases, with 10 bases between. Germline V gene lookup returns CDR1 KGHSH and CDR2 LQKENI. This CDR3 spans 15 amino acids. As DNA, the CDR3 is TGTGCCAGCTCACCAGACAGGTCCAATAATTCACCCCTCCACTTT. Amino acids: CASSPDRSNNSPLHF.

CDR3 sequence (DNA): TGCAGCGAGGGGGACACGGCGACCCAGTACTTC. It translates to CSEGDTATQYF. V and J are TRBV29-1 and TRBJ2-5, with D possibly TRBD1 on 6 matching bases. Germline V gene data show CDR1 as SQVTM and CDR2 as ANQGSEA. V gave up 7 bases and J gave up 7 bases, with 13 bases separating them. The CDR3 consists of 11 residues.

In its sample, this clone was seen once. The gene calls are TRBV5-5 and TRBJ1-6; TRBD1 aligns across 8 bases. CDR1 is SGHKS and CDR2 is YYEKEE in the germline V gene (reference sequence). V was pared by 0 bases and J by 9 bases, with 8 bases of the junction left unmatched. The CDR3 runs 16 residues. In nucleotides, the CDR3 is TGTGCCAGCAGCTTGGGACCGGACAGGGAGTCTTCACCCCTCCACTTT. The encoded protein is CASSLGPDRESSPLHF.

The CDR3, as DNA: TGTGCCAGCACTCGGCCCTATGGCTACACCTTC. Its translation is CASTRPYGYTF. V and J are TRBV6-5 and TRBJ1-2; no clear D gene. Germline V gene lookup returns CDR1 MNHEY and CDR2 SVGAGI. With 7 bases removed from V and 4 bases from J, the gap between germline ends came to 7 bases. The CDR3 totals 11 residues.

The chain recombines TRBV18 with TRBJ1-2; TRBD1 is a possible D gene (5 bases). This CDR3 has 13 amino acids. V gave up 4 bases and J gave up 3 bases, with 9 bases separating them. Germline V gene data show CDR1 as KGHSH and CDR2 as LQKENI. CDR3 loop: CASSQGVDYGYTF. CDR3 sequence (DNA): TGTGCCAGCTCACAAGGGGTCGACTATGGCTACACCTTC.

This clone was observed a handful of times. The rearrangement links TRBV7-3 to TRBJ1-5; D not certain. There are 13 residues in the CDR3. Germline-derived CDR1 and CDR2 are SGHTA and FQGTGA. Deletions cut 1 base from V and 6 bases from J, with 7 bases between. CDR3 loop: CASSLKGGQPQHF. CDR3 coding DNA: TGTGCCAGCAGCTTAAAGGGTGGTCAGCCCCAGCATTTT.